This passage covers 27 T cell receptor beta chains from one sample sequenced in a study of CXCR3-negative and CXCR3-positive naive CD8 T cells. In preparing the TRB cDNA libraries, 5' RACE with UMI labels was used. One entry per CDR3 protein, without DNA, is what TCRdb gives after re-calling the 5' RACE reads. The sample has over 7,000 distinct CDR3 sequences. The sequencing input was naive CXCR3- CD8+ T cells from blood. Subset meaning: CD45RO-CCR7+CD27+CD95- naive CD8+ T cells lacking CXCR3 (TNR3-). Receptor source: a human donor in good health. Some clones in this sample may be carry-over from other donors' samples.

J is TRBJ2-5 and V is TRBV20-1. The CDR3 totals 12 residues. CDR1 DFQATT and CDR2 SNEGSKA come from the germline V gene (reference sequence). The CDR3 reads CSASDKQETQYF.

CDR3 sequence: CASSPLPGGSAYNEQFF. The gene calls are TRBV28 and TRBJ2-1; absent DNA, TCRdb's TRBD1 call cannot be checked. The CDR3 length is 17 residues. The germline CDR1 and CDR2 sequences are MDHEN and SYDVKM.

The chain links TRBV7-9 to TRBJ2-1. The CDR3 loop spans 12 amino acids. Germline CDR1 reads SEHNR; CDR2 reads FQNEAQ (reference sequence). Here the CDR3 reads CASSFESSEQFF.

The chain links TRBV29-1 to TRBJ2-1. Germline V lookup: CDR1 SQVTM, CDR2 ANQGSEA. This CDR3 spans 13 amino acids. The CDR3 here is CSAHPTPTDEQFF.

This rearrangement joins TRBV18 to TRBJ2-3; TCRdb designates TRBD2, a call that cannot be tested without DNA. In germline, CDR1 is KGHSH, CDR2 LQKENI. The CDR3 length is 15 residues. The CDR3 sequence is CASDRPERGTDTQYF. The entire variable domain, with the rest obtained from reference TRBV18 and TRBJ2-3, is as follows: NAGVMQNPRHLVRRRGQEARLRCSPMKGHSHVYWYRQLPEEGLKFMVYLQKENIIDESGMPKERFSAEFPKEGPSILRIQQVVRGDSAAYFCASDRPERGTDTQYFGPGTRLTVL.

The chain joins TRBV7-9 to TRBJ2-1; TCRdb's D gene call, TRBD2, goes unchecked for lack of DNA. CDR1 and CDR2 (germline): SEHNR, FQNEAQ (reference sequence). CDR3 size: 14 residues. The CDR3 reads CASGTSGKADEQFF.

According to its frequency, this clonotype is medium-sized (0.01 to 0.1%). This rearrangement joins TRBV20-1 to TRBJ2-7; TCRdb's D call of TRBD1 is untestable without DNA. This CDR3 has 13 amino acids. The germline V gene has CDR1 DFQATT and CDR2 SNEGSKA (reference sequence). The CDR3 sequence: CSAPGPLGYEQYF.

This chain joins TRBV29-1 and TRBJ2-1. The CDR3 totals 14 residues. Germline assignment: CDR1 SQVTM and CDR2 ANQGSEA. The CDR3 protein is CSVEDLSVDNEQFF.

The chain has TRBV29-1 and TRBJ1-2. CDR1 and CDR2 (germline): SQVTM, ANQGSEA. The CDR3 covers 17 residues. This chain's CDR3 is CSVDVAHQISANYGYTF.

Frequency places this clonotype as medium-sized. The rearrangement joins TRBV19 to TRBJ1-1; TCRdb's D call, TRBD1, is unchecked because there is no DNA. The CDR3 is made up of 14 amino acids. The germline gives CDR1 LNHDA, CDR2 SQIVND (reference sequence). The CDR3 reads CASMGQSMNTEAFF. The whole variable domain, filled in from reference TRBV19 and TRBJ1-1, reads DGGITQSPKYLFRKEGQNVTLSCEQNLNHDAMYWYRQDPGQGLRLIYYSQIVNDFQKGDIAEGYSVSREKKESFPLTVTSAQKNPTAFYLCASMGQSMNTEAFFGQGTRLTVV.

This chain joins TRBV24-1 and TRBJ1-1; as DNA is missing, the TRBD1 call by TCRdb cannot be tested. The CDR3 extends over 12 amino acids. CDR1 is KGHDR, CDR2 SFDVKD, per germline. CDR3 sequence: CATSEPGTEAFF.

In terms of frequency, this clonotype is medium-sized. The CDR3 is CASSLTGPGSGNTIYF. The chain carries TRBV2 and TRBJ1-3. The CDR3 runs to 16 residues. Germline CDR1 and CDR2: SNHLY and FYNNEI.

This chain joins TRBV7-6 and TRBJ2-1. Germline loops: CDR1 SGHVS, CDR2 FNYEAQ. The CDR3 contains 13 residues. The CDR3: CASSLVGTGEQFF.

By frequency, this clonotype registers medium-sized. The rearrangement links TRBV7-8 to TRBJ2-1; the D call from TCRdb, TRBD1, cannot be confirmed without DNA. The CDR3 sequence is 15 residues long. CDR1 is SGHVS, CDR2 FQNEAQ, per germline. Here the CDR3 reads CASSLTGGGYNEQFF.

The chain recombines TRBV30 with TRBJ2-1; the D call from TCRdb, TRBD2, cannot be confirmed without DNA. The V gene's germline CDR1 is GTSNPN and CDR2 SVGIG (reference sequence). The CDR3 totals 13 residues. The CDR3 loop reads CAWNGGSGNEQFF.

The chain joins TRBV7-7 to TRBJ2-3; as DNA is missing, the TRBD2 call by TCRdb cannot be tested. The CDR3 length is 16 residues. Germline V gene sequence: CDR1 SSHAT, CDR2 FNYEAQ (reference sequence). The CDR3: CASSPRAGDGTDTQYF.

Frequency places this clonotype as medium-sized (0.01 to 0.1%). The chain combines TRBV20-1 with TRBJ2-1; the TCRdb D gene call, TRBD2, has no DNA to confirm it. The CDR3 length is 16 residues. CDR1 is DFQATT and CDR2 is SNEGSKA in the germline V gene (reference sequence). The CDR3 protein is CSADGLAVKGMHEQFF.

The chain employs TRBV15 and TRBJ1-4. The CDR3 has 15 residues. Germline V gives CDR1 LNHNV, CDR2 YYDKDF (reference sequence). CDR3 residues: CATSRLTAANEKLFF.

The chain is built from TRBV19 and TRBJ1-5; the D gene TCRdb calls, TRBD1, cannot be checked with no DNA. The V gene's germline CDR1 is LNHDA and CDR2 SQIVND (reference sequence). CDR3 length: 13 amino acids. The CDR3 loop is CASGQPSNQPQHF. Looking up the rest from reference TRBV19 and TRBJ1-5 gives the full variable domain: DGGITQSPKYLFRKEGQNVTLSCEQNLNHDAMYWYRQDPGQGLRLIYYSQIVNDFQKGDIAEGYSVSREKKESFPLTVTSAQKNPTAFYLCASGQPSNQPQHFGDGTRLSIL.

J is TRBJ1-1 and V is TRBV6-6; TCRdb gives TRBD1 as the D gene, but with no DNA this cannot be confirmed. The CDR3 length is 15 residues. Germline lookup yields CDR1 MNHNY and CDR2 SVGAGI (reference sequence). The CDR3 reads CASSRTMTGKTEAFF.

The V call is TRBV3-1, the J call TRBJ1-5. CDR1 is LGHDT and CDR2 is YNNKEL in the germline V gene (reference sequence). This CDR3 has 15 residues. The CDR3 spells CASSQATDFGQPQHF.

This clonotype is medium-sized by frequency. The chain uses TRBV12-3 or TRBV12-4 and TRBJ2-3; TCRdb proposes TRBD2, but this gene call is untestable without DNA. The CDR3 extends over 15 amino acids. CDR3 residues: CASSLSAPSTDTQYF.

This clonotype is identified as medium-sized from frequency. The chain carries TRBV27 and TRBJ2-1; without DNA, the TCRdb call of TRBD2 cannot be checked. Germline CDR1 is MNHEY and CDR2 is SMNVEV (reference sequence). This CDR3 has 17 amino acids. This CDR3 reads CASSSYIAGSSYNEQFF.

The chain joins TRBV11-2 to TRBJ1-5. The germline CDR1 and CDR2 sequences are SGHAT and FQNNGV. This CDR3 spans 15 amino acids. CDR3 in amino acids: CASSLGMGGYQPQHF.

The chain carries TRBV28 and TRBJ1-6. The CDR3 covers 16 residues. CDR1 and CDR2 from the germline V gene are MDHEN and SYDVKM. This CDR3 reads CASSSLRGPNNSPLHF.

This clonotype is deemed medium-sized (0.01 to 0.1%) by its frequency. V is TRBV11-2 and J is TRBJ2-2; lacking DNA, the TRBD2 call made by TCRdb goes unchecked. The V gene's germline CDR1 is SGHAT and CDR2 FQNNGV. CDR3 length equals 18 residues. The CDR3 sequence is CASSSLLAGLSATGELFF.

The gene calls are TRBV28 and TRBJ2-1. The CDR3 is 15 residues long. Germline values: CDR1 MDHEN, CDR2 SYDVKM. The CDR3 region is CASSFKLSSYNEQFF.